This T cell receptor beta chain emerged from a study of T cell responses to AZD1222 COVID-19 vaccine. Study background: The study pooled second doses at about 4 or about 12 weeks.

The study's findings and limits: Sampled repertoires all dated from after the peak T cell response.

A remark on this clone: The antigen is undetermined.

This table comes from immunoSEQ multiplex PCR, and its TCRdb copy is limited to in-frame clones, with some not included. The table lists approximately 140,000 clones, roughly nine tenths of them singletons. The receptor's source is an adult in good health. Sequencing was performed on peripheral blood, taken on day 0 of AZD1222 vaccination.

The CDR3, as DNA: TGCGCCAGCAATCGGGGGGGTAGCACAGATACGCAGTATTTT. Protein sequence: CASNRGGSTDTQYF. This sequence joins TRBV5-1 and TRBJ2-3, with 8 bases aligning to TRBD2. The J segment lost 0 bases and the V segment lost 6 bases, leaving 3 bases of the junction unmatched. The length of the CDR3 is 14 residues. Germline CDR1 is SGHRS and CDR2 is YFSETQ.